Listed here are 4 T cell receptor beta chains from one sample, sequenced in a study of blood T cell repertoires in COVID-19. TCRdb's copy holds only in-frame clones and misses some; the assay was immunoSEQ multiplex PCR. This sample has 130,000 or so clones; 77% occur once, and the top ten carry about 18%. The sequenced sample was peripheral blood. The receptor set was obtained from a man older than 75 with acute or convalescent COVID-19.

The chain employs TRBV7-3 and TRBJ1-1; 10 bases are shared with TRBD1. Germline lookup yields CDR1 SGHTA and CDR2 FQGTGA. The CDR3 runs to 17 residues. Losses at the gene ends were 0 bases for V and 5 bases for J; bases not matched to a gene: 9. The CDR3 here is CASSLTTLDRGRTEAFF. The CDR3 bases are TGTGCCAGCAGCTTAACGACCCTCGACAGGGGGCGAACTGAAGCTTTCTTT.

The CDR3 DNA reads TGTGCCAGCAGTTACTCGGGACAGGGCCCCTACGAGCAGTACTTC. This codes for CASSYSGQGPYEQYF. The rearrangement joins TRBV6-6 to TRBJ2-7, with 9 bases matching TRBD1. Germline-derived CDR1 and CDR2 are MNHNY and SVGAGI (reference sequence). V dropped 0 bases and J dropped 2; count of bases not matched to a gene: 2. This CDR3 comprises 15 residues.

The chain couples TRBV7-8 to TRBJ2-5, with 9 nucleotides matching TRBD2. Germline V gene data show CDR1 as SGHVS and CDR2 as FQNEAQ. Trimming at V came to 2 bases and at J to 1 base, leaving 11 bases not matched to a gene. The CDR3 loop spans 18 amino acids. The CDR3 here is CASSLRNVAGAVQETQYF. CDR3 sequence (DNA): TGTGCCAGCAGCTTAAGGAACGTAGCGGGAGCCGTCCAAGAGACCCAGTACTTC.

The CDR3 reads CSAGGTGPGQPQHF. CDR3 sequence (DNA): TGCAGCGCGGGAGGGACAGGGCCCGGCCAGCCCCAGCATTTT. The chain uses TRBV29-1 and TRBJ1-5; 9 bases match TRBD1. The germline V gene encodes CDR1 SQVTM and CDR2 ANQGSEA. With 7 bases clipped from V and 7 bases from J, the junction kept 11 bases outside the gene matches. This CDR3 has 14 residues.